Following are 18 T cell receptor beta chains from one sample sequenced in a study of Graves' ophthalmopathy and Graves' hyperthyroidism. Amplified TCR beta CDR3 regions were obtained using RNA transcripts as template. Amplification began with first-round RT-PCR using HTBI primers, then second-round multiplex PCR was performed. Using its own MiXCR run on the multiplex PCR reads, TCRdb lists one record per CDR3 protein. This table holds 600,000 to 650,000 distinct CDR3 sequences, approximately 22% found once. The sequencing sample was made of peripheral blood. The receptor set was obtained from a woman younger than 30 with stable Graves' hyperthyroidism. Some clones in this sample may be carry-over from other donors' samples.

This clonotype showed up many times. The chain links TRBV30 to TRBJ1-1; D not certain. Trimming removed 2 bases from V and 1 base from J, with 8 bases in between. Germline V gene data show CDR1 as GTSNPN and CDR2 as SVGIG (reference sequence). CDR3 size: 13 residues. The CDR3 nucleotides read TGTGCCTGGAGTAGAACACAGAACACTGAAGCTTTCTTT. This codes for CAWSRTQNTEAFF.

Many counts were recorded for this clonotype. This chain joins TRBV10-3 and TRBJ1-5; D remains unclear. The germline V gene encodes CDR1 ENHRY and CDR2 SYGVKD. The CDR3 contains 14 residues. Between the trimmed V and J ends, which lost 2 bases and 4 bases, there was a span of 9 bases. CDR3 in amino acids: CAISERPGNQPQHF. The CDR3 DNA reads TGTGCCATCAGTGAGAGGCCCGGAAATCAGCCCCAGCATTTT.

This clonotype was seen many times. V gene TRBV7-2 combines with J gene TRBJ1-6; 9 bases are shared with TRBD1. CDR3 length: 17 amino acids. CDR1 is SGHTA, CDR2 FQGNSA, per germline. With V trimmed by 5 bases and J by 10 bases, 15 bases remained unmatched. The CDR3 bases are TGTGCCAGCAGCCTGGGACAGGGAGGTAGTGGACCCTCACCCCTCCACTTT. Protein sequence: CASSLGQGGSGPSPLHF.

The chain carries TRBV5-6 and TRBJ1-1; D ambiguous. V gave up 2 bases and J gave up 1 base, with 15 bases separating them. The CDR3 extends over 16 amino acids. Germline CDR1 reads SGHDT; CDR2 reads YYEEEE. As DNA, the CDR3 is TGTGCCAGCAGCTTCTCACCAGCTGCGGCGAACACTGAAGCTTTCTTT. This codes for CASSFSPAAANTEAFF.

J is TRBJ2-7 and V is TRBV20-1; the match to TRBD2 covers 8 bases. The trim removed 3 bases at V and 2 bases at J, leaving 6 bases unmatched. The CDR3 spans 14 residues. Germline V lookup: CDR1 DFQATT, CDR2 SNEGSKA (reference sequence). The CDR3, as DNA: TGCAGTGCTAGCATCCTAGCGGGTACCTACGAGCAGTACTTC. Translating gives CSASILAGTYEQYF.

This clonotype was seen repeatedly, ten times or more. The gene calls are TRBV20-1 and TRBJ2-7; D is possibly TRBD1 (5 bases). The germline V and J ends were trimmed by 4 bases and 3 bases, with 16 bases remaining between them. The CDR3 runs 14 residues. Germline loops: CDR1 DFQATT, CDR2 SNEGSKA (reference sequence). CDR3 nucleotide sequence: TGCAGTGCTACCTATAGGGGTAGACGCTACGAGCAGTACTTC. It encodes CSATYRGRRYEQYF.

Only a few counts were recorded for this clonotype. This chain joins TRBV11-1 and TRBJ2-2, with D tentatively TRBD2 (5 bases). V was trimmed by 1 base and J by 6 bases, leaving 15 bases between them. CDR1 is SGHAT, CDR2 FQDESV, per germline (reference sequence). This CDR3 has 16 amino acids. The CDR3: CASSLVQTIGAGELFF. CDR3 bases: TGTGCCAGCAGCTTAGTACAGACTATTGGCGCCGGGGAGCTGTTTTTT.

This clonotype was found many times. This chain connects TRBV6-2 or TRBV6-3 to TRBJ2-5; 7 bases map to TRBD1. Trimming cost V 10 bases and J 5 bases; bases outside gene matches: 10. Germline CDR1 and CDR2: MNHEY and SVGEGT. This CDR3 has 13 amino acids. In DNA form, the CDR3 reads TGTGCCACCCGATTCGACAGGGTCGAGACCCAGTACTTC. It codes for CATRFDRVETQYF.

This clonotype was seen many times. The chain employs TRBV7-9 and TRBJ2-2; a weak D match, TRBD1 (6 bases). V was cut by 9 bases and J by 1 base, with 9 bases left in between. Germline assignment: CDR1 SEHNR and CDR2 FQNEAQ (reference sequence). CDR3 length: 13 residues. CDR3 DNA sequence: TGTGCCAGGGGACACCAGAACACCGGGGAGCTGTTTTTT. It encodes CARGHQNTGELFF.

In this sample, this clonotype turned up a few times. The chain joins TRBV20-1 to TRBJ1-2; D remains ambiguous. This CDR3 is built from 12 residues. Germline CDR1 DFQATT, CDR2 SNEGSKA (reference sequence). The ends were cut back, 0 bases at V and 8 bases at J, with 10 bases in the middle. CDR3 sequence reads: CSARDRTWGYTF. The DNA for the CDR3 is TGCAGTGCTAGAGATCGGACTTGGGGCTACACCTTC.

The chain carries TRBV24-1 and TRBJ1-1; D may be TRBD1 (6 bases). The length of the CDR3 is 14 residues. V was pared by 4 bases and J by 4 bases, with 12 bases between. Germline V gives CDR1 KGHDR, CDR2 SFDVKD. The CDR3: CATSDSQGGTEAFF. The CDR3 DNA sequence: TGTGCCACCAGTGACTCACAGGGTGGCACTGAAGCTTTCTTT.

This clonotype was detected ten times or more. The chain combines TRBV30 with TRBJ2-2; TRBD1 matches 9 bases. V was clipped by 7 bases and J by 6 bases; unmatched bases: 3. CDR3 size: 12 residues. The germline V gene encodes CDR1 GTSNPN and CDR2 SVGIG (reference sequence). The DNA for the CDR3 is TGTGCCTACACAGGGGGCGCCGGGGAGCTGTTTTTT. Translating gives CAYTGGAGELFF.

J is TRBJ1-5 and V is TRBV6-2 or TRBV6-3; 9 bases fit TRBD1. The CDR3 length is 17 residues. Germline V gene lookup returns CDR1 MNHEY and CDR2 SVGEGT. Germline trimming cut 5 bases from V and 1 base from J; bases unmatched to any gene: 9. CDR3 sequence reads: CASSLADRGGSNQPQHF. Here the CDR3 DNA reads TGTGCCAGCAGTCTTGCGGACAGGGGTGGGAGCAATCAGCCCCAGCATTTT.

This chain's CDR3 is CASSFSDYYEQYF. The DNA of the CDR3 is TGTGCCAGCAGCTTTTCCGACTACTACGAGCAGTACTTC. The V gene is TRBV11-3, the J gene TRBJ2-7, with a weak D call TRBD2 (5 bases). Germline lookup yields CDR1 SGHNT and CDR2 YENEEA. Trimming stripped 3 bases from V and 3 bases from J, with 9 bases between. This CDR3 contains 13 residues. Filled out from reference TRBV11-3 and TRBJ2-7, the complete variable domain reads EAGVVQSPRYKIIEKKQPVAFWCNPISGHNTLYWYLQNLGQGPELLIRYENEEAVDDSQLPKDRFSAERLKGVDSTLKIQPAELGDSAVYLCASSFSDYYEQYFGPGTRLTVT.

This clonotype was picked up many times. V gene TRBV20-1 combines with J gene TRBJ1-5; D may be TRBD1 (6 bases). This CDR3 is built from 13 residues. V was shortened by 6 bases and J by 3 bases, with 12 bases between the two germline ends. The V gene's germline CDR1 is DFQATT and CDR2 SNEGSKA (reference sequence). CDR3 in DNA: TGCAGTGCCCCCGGACAGCCCAATCAGCCCCAGCATTTT. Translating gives CSAPGQPNQPQHF.

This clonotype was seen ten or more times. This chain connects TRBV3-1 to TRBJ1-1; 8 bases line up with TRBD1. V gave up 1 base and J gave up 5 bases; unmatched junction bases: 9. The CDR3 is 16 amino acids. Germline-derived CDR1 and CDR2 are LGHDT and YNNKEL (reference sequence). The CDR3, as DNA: TGTGCCAGCAGCCAAGTATCCAGGGGGCTTGGGACTGAAGCTTTCTTT. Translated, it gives CASSQVSRGLGTEAFF.

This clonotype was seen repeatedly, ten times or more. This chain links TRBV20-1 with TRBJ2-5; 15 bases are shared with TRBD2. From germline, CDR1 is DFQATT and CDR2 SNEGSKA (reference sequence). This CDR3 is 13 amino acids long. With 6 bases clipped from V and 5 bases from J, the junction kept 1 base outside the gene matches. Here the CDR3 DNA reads TGCAGTGCCGGACTAGCGGGGGGGGAGACCCAGTACTTC. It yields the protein CSAGLAGGETQYF.

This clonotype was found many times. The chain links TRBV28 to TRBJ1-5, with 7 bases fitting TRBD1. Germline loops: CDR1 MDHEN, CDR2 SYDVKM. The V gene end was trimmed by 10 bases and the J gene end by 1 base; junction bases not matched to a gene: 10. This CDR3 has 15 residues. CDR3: CATSPGTESNQPQHF. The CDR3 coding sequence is TGTGCCACCTCTCCCGGGACAGAGAGCAATCAGCCCCAGCATTTT. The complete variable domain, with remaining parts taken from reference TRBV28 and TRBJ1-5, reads DVKVTQSSRYLVKRTGEKVFLECVQDMDHENMFWYRQDPGLGLRLIYFSYDVKMKEKGDIPEGYSVSREKKERFSLILESASTNQTSMYLCATSPGTESNQPQHFGDGTRLSIL.